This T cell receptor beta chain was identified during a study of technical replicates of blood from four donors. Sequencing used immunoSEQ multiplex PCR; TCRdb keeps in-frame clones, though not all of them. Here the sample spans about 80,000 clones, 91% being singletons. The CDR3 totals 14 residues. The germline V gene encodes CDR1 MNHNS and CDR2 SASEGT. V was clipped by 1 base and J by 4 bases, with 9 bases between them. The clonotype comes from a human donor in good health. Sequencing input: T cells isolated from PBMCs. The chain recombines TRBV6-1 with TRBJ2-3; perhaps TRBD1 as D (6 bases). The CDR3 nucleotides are TGTGCCAGCAGTGAAGGCAGGGGTCCAGATACGCAGTATTTT. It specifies CASSEGRGPDTQYF.